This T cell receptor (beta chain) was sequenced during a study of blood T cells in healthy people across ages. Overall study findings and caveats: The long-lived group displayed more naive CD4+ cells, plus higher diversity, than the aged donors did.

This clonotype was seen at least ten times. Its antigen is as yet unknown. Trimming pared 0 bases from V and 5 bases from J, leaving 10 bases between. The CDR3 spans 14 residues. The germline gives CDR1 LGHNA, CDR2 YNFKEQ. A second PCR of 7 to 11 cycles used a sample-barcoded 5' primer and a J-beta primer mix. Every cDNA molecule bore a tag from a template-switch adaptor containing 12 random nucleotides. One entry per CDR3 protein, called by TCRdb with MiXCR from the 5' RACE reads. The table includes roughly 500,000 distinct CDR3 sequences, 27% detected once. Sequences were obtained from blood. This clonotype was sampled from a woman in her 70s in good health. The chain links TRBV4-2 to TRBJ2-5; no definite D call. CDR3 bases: TGTGCCAGCAGCCAAGACTTTGTGTTGGAGACCCAGTACTTC. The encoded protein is CASSQDFVLETQYF.